This TCR beta chain was obtained from a study of T-cell reconstitution after alpha-beta-depleted transplantation in children. Unique molecular identifiers were incorporated into the prepared TCRbeta library. A single record per CDR3 protein comes from TCRdb applying MiXCR to the PCR reads. The sample holds more than 200,000 distinct CDR3 sequences, 9.7% seen once. CDR1 is DFQATT and CDR2 is SNEGSKA in the germline V gene (reference sequence). Trimming left V 6 bases short and J 4 bases short, with 12 bases between. CDR3 length: 12 amino acids. This clonotype was recorded many times. Sequencing used PBMCs from the stem cell graft donor, obtained from the stem cell graft. The rearrangement joins TRBV20-1 to TRBJ2-5; D perhaps matches TRBD1 (6 bases). The clonotype was recovered from a human donor who donated a stem cell graft to a child with SCID. The CDR3 DNA reads TGCAGTGCCCTTGGGGGCGGAGAGACCCAGTACTTC. Translation: CSALGGGETQYF.